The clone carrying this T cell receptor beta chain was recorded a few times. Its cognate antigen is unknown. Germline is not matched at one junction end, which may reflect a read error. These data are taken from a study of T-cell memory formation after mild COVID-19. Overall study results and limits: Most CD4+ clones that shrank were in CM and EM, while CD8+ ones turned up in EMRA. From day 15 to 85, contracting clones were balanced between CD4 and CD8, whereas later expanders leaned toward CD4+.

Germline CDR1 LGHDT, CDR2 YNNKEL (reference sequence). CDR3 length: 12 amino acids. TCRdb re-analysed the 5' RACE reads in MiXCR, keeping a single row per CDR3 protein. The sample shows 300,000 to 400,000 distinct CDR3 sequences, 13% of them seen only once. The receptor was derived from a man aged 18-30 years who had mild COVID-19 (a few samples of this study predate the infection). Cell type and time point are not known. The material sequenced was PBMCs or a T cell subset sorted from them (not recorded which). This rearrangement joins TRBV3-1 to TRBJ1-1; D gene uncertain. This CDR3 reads CASSPEGFGSVF. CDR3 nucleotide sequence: TGTGCCAGCAGCCCAGAGGGTTTCGGATCGGTTTTC.